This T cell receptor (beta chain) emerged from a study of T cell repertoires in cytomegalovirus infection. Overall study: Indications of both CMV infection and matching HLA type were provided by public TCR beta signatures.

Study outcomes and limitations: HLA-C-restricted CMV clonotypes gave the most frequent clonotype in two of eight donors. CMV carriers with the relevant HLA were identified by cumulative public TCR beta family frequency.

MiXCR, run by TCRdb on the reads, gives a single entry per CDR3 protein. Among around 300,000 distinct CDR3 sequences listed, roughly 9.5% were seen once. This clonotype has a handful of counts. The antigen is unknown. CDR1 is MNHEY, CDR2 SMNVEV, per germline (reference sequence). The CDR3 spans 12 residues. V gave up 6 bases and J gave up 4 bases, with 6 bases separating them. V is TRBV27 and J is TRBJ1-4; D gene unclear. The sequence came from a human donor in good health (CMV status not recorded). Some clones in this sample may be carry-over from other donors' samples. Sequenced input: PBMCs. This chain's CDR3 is CASSRHNEKLFF. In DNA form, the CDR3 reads TGTGCCAGCAGCCGTCATAATGAAAAACTGTTTTTT.